The following is a TCR beta chain sequence with its context. What it binds is not known. The germline V gene encodes CDR1 KGHSH and CDR2 LQKENI. V was cut by 6 bases and J by 0 bases, with 18 bases left in between. The CDR3 has 17 residues. The data were obtained in a study of cytomegalovirus exposure and HLA in healthy donors. Study results and limitations: Accurate HLA-A and HLA-B prediction from TCR beta sequences was reported for most subjects.

The PCR was carried out with 60 Vbeta primers and 13 Jbeta primers. How the authors handled the data: Among the unique TCR beta chains that a later analysis counted, about 79 million in all, about 12 million were shared. The method was immunoSEQ multiplex PCR; TCRdb's version includes in-frame clones alone and lacks a portion of them. V and J calls and clone size are as listed in that table; D and trimming were resolved from the DNA. The repertoire consists of around 150,000 clones, with 64% occurring once and the leading ten covering 2.5% to 3.5%. V gene TRBV18 combines with J gene TRBJ1-3, with D possibly TRBD1 on 6 matching bases. The receptor's source is a woman aged 30 to 39 in good health and CMV-seropositive. Sequencing used PBMCs. In nucleotides, the CDR3 is TGTGCCAGCTCGCCCAATATCGGACAGTTCTCTGGAAACACCATATATTTT. This codes for CASSPNIGQFSGNTIYF. The whole variable domain, filled in from reference TRBV18 and TRBJ1-3, reads NAGVMQNPRHLVRRRGQEARLRCSPMKGHSHVYWYRQLPEEGLKFMVYLQKENIIDESGMPKERFSAEFPKEGPSILRIQQVVRGDSAAYFCASSPNIGQFSGNTIYFGEGSWLTVV.